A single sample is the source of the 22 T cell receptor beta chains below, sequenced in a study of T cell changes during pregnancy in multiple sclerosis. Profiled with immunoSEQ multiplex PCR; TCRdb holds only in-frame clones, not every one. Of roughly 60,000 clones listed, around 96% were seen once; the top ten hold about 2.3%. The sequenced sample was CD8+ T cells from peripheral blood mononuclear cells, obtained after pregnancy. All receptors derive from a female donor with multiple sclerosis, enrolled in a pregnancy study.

CDR3 residues: CSVGPSGTSYEQYF. The CDR3 DNA reads as TGCAGCGTTGGACCTAGCGGGACCTCCTACGAGCAGTACTTC. The genes are TRBV29-1 and TRBJ2-7; TRBD2 aligns across 9 bases. The CDR3 is made up of 14 amino acids. Germline V gene lookup returns CDR1 SQVTM and CDR2 ANQGSEA. Trimming at V came to 4 bases and at J to 0 bases, leaving 4 bases not matched to a gene.

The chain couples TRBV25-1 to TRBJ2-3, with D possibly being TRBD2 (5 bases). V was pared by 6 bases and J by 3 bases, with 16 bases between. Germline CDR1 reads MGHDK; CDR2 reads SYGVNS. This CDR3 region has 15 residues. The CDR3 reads CASSPPSRGTDTQYF. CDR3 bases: TGTGCCAGCAGCCCCCCCTCCCGGGGTACAGATACGCAGTATTTT. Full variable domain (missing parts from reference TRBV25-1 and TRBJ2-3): EADIYQTPRYLVIGTGKKITLECSQTMGHDKMYWYQQDPGMELHLIHYSYGVNSTEKGDLSSESTVSRIRTEHFPLTLESARPSHTSQYLCASSPPSRGTDTQYFGPGTRLTVL.

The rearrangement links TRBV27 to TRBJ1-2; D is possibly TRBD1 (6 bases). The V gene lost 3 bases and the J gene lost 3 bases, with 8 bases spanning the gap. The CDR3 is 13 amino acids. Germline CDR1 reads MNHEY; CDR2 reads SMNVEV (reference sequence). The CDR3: CASSFRTDYGYTF. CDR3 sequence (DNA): TGTGCCAGCAGTTTTCGGACAGACTATGGCTACACCTTC.

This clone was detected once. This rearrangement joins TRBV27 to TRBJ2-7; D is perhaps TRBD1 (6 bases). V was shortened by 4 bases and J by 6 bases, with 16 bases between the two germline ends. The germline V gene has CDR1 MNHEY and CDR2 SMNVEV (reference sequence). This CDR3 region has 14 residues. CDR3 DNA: TGTGCCAGCAGTTCGCTGACAGGTTCACGCGAGCAGTACTTC. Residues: CASSSLTGSREQYF.

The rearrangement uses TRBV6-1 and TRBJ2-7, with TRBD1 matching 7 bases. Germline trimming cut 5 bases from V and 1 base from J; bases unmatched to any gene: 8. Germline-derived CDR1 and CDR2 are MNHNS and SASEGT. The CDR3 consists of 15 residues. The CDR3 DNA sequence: TGTGCCAGCAGTAAATCAGCAGGGGGTTCCTACGAGCAGTACTTC. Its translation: CASSKSAGGSYEQYF.

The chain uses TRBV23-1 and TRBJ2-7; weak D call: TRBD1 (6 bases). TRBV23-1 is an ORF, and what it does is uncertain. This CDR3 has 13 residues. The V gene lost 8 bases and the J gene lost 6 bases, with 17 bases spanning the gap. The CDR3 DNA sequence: TGCGCCAGCGGACACAGGGTTGTAAGCGAGCAGTACTTC. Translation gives CASGHRVVSEQYF.

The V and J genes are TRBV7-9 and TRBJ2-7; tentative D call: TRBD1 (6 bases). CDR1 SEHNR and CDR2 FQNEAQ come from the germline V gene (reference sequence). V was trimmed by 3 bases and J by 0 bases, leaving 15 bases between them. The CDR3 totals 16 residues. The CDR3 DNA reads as TGTGCCAGCAGCTTGGGCAGGGGTCTTCGCTCCTACGAGCAGTACTTC. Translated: CASSLGRGLRSYEQYF. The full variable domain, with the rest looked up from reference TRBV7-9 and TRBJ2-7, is DTGVSQNPRHKITKRGQNVTFRCDPISEHNRLYWYRQTLGQGPEFLTYFQNEAQLEKSRLLSDRFSAERPKGSFSTLEIQRTEQGDSAMYLCASSLGRGLRSYEQYFGPGTRLTVT.

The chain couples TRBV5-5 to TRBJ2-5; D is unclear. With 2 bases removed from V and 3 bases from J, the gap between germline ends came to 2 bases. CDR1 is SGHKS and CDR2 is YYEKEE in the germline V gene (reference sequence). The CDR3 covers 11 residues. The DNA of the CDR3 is TGTGCCAGCAGCTTCGAAGAGACCCAGTACTTC. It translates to CASSFEETQYF.

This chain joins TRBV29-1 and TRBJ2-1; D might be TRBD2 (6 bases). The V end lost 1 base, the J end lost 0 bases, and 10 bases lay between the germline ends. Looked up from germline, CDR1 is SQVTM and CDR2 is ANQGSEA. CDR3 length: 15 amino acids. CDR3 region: CSVEGRGSSYNEQFF. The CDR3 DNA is TGCAGCGTTGAAGGGCGGGGAAGCTCCTACAATGAGCAGTTCTTC.

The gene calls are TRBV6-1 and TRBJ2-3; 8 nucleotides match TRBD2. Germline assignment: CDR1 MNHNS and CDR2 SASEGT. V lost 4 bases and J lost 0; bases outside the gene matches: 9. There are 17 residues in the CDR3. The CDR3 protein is CASSGSSLAASTDTQYF. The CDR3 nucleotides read TGTGCCAGCAGTGGGTCCTCACTAGCGGCTAGCACAGATACGCAGTATTTT.

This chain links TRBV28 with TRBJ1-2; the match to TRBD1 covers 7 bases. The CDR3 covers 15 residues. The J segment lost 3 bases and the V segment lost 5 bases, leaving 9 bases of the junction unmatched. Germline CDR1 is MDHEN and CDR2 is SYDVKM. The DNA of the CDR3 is TGTGCCAGCAGTCAGCAGGGGGGCGAGGACTATGGCTACACCTTC. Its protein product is CASSQQGGEDYGYTF.

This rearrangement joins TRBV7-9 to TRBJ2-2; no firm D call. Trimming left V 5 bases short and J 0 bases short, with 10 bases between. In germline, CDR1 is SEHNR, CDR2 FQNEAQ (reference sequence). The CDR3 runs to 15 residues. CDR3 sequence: CASSPPSSNTGELFF. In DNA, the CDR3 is TGTGCCAGCAGCCCTCCCAGTTCGAACACCGGGGAGCTGTTTTTT.

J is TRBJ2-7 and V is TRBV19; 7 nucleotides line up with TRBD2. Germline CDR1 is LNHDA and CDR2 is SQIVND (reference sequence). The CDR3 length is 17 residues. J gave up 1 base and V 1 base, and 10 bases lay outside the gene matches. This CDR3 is CASSIGPGGLVSYEQYF. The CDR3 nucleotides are TGTGCCAGTAGTATAGGCCCTGGCGGACTAGTATCCTACGAGCAGTACTTC.

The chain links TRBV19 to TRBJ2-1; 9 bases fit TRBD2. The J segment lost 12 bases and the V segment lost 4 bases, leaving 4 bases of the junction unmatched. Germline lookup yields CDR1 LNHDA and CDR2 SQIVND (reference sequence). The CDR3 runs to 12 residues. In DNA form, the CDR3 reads TGTGCCAGTAGTAATAGCGGGAGCCGGCAGTTCTTC. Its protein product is CASSNSGSRQFF.

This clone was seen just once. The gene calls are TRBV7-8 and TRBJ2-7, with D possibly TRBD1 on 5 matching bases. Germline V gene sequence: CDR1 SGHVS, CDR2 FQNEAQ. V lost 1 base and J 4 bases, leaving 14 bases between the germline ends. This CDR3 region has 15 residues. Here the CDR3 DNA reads TGTGCCAGCAGCTTAGAAAGGGGCGCGAATTACGAGCAGTACTTC. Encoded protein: CASSLERGANYEQYF.

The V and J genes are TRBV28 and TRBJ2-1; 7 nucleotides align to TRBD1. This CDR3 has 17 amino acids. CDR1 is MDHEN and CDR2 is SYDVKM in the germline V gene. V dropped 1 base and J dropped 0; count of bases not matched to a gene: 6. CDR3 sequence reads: CASSLSVQGLSYNEQFF. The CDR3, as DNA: TGTGCCAGCAGTTTATCCGTACAGGGGCTCTCCTACAATGAGCAGTTCTTC.

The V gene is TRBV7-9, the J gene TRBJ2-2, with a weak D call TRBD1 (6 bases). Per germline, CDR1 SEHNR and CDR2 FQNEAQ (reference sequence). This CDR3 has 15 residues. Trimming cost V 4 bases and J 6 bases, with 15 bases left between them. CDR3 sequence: CASSSRVTGPGELFF. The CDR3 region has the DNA TGTGCCAGCAGCTCAAGAGTCACAGGGCCCGGGGAGCTGTTTTTT.

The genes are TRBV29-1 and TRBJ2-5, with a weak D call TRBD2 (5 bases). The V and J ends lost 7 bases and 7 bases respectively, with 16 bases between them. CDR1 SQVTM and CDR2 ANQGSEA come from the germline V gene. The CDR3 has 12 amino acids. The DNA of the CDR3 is TGCAGCGCTGGCACTTATCGGGGGACCCAGTACTTC. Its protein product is CSAGTYRGTQYF.

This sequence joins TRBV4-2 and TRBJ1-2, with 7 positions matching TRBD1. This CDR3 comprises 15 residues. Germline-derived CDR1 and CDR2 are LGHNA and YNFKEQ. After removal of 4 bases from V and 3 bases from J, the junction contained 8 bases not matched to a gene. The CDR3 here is CASSRSRQGDYGYTF. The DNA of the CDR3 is TGTGCCAGCAGCCGGTCCCGACAGGGTGACTATGGCTACACCTTC.

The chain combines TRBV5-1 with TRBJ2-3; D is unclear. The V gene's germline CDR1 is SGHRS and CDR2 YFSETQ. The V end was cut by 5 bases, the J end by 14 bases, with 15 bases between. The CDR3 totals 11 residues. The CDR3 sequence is CASSGGTVPYF. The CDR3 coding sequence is TGCGCCAGCAGTGGCGGTACCGTACCGTATTTT.

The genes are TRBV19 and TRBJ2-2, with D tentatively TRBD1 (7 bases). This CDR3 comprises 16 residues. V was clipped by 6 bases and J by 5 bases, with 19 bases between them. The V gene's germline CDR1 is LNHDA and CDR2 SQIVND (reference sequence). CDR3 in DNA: TGTGCCAGTAGCACAGGGGTAGCGGTAACAACCGGGGAGCTGTTTTTT. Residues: CASSTGVAVTTGELFF.

DNA for the CDR3: TGTGCCAGCAGCGCAATCTGGGGAGGCGACGAGCAGTACTTC. Translation gives CASSAIWGGDEQYF. The chain recombines TRBV5-4 with TRBJ2-7, with D maybe TRBD2 (6 bases). This CDR3 spans 14 amino acids. Looked up from germline, CDR1 is SGHNT and CDR2 is YYREEE (reference sequence). The V and J ends lost 4 bases and 5 bases respectively, with 16 bases between them.